The present TCR beta chain was sequenced within a study of beta chain features in type 1 diabetes. Sequenced material consisted of expressed TCRB transcripts (all of the isolated RNA was reverse transcribed). Generated by immunoSEQ multiplex PCR, the TCRdb table keeps only in-frame clones and is missing some. The sample records some 640,000 clones, around 15% being singletons. Notes on this clone: As yet, its antigen is unknown.

Germline CDR1 and CDR2: SGHAT and FQNNGV. This CDR3 is built from 13 residues. V lost 2 bases and J lost 5, with 9 bases in between. The study, taken as a whole, reports: For patients, the naive, central memory and Treg TCRB repertoires appeared more alike than for healthy donors. People with Type 1 diabetes carried modestly yet significantly shorter TCRB CDR3s in all four CD4+ subsets.

This TCR came from a man younger than 30 with type 1 diabetes. V gene TRBV11-2 combines with J gene TRBJ2-5; D gene unclear. The specimen sequenced was naive CD4+ T cells from blood. CDR3 in DNA: TGTGCCAGCAGCTTAAGGCTAGAGGAGACCCAGTACTTC. It yields the protein CASSLRLEETQYF. The full variable domain, completed using reference TRBV11-2 and TRBJ2-5, is EAGVAQSPRYKIIEKRQSVAFWCNPISGHATLYWYQQILGQGPKLLIQFQNNGVVDDSQLPKDRFSAERLKGVDSTLKIQPAKLEDSAVYLCASSLRLEETQYFGPGTRLLVL.